The rows below give T cell receptor beta chains drawn from one sample of a study of T cell repertoires in cytomegalovirus infection. TCRdb reanalysed the reads using MiXCR and keeps one entry per CDR3 protein. The top ten hold roughly 13% of the sample, which has approximately 390,000 distinct CDR3 sequences, about 34% seen once. Their recognized antigens are unknown. The specimen comprised cultured PBMCs, sampled from culture after CMV antigen stimulation. The receptors were gathered from a human donor in good health (CMV status not recorded). Some clones in this sample may be carry-over from other donors' samples. CDR3s include the opening cysteine and the closing phenylalanine or tryptophan. A D gene is named only where the DNA matches it firmly. Some rows mark clone size as missing; the rest say once, few, many or name a class of expanded clone.

clone_size,v_call,j_call,d_call,cdr3_aa,cdr3_nt
.,TRBV19,TRBJ2-2,.,CASTGAVNTGELFF,TGTGCCAGTACGGGAGCAGTAAACACCGGGGAGCTGTTTTTT
once,TRBV6-6,TRBJ2-1,.,CASSPQVLREQFF,TGTGCCAGCAGTCCCCAGGTTCTCCGCGAGCAGTTCTTC
.,TRBV30,TRBJ2-1,TRBD1,CAWSVQRTGYYNEQFF,TGTGCCTGGAGTGTACAAAGGACAGGCTACTACAATGAGCAGTTCTTC
.,TRBV2,TRBJ2-5,.,CASRPGTYQETQYF,TGTGCCAGCAGGCCAGGGACTTACCAAGAGACCCAGTACTTC
few,TRBV7-2,TRBJ2-7,TRBD2,CASSTLAGGAGEQYF,TGTGCCAGCAGCACCCTAGCGGGAGGAGCGGGTGAGCAGTACTTC
.,TRBV30,TRBJ2-1,TRBD2,CAWGAGTSGPNEQFF,TGTGCCTGGGGGGCCGGGACTAGCGGGCCCAATGAGCAGTTCTTC
.,TRBV6-5,TRBJ2-2,.,CASSYTYRTGELFF,TGTGCCAGCAGTTACACATACAGGACCGGGGAGCTGTTTTTT
few,TRBV11-2,TRBJ2-3,.,CASSAELGRLTDTQYF,TGTGCCAGCAGCGCCGAACTGGGACGGCTCACAGATACGCAGTATTTT
.,TRBV15,TRBJ2-5,.,CATRVGLIQETQYF,TGTGCCACCAGAGTTGGGCTGATACAAGAGACCCAGTACTTC
.,TRBV11-2,TRBJ2-3,.,CASSLYVGSTDTQYF,TGTGCCAGCAGCTTATACGTTGGGAGCACAGATACGCAGTATTTT
.,TRBV29-1,TRBJ2-7,TRBD2,CSASSGRIYEQYF,TGCAGCGCTTCTAGCGGGAGGATCTACGAGCAGTACTTC
.,TRBV12-3/TRBV12-4,TRBJ2-3,.,CASSLVNWRVTDTQYF,TGTGCCAGCAGTTTAGTTAACTGGCGGGTCACAGATACGCAGTATTTT
.,TRBV20-1,TRBJ1-1,.,CSARDSRGTEAFF,TGCAGTGCTAGAGATAGCCGAGGAACTGAAGCTTTCTTT
few,TRBV7-2,TRBJ1-5,.,CASSFSGLRNQPQHF,TGTGCCAGCAGCTTTTCTGGGTTACGGAATCAGCCCCAGCATTTT
few,TRBV5-1,TRBJ2-3,.,CASSLITGTSDTQYF,TGCGCCAGCAGCTTGATTACAGGGACGTCAGATACGCAGTATTTT
.,TRBV12-5,TRBJ2-5,.,CASGLVMETQYF,TGTGCTAGTGGTTTGGTTATGGAGACCCAGTACTTC